The 24 T cell receptor beta chains below come from one sample, sequenced in a study of identical twins. In TCRdb, the 5' RACE reads were re-called with MiXCR into one record per CDR3 protein. The table records some 500,000 distinct CDR3 sequences, 9.6% of them present only once. These sequences were also reported in another study, on yellow fever vaccine responses in identical twins.

Specimen: PBMCs. All receptors come from a woman aged 18-29 years in good health.

The chain uses TRBV12-3 or TRBV12-4 and TRBJ2-7; D remains ambiguous. V was trimmed by 3 bases and J by 0 bases, leaving 12 bases between them. This CDR3 spans 15 amino acids. The CDR3 DNA sequence: TGTGCCAGCAGTTTTAAGAGATTGAGCTCCTACGAGCAGTACTTC. As protein: CASSFKRLSSYEQYF.

This clonotype was detected a few times. The V call is TRBV5-6, the J call TRBJ2-1, with 7 bases that match TRBD1. V was pared by 6 bases and J by 4 bases, with 4 bases of the junction left unmatched. CDR3 size: 13 residues. CDR1 is SGHDT, CDR2 YYEEEE, per germline. The CDR3 DNA is TGTGCCAGCACCAAGGACAGGTACAATGAGCAGTTCTTC. This sequence encodes CASTKDRYNEQFF.

J is TRBJ2-5 and V is TRBV5-5; 7 bases align to TRBD1. Trimming at V came to 4 bases and at J to 5 bases, leaving 8 bases not matched to a gene. CDR3 length: 14 amino acids. From germline, CDR1 is SGHKS and CDR2 YYEKEE (reference sequence). CDR3 nucleotide sequence: TGTGCCAGCAGCCTTACCGGGACAGCGGAGACCCAGTACTTC. This encodes CASSLTGTAETQYF. Combining the CDR3 with reference TRBV5-5 and TRBJ2-5 gives the whole variable domain DAGVTQSPTHLIKTRGQQVTLRCSPISGHKSVSWYQQVLGQGPQFIFQYYEKEERGRGNFPDRFSARQFPNYSSELNVNALLLGDSALYLCASSLTGTAETQYFGPGTRLLVL.

This clonotype was seen many times. The chain has TRBV15 and TRBJ1-4, with D possibly matching TRBD1 (6 bases). The V and J ends lost 3 bases and 0 bases respectively, with 8 bases between them. Per the germline V gene, CDR1 is LNHNV and CDR2 is YYDKDF (reference sequence). The CDR3 loop spans 15 amino acids. The CDR3 protein is CATSSRTATNEKLFF. The CDR3 nucleotides are TGTGCCACCAGCAGTAGGACAGCAACTAATGAAAAACTGTTTTTT.

Notes on this clonotype: Relative to the germline gene, one junction end is altered; a read error may explain this. V gene TRBV4-3 combines with J gene TRBJ2-7; 10 nucleotides line up with TRBD2. CDR3 length equals 18 residues. CDR1 is LGHNA and CDR2 is YSLEER in the germline V gene. The CDR3 DNA is TGCGCCAGCAGCCAAGTTGAAGCGGGAGGGCCCCCCTCCCACGAGCAGTACTTC. Amino acid sequence: CASSQVEAGGPPSHEQYF.

This clonotype was seen ten or more times. The chain combines TRBV12-3 or TRBV12-4 with TRBJ2-1, with TRBD2 identical over 9 bases. Trimming removed 5 bases from V and 8 bases from J; junction bases left unmatched: 13. The CDR3 consists of 16 residues. In DNA form, the CDR3 reads TGTGCCAGCAGTCCCCGGGGTAGCGGGAGTTTTTATGAGCAGTTCTTC. This codes for CASSPRGSGSFYEQFF.

In this sample, this clonotype turned up a few times. The CDR3 region is CASSLLTTSYEQYF. The CDR3, as DNA: TGTGCCAGCAGCTTACTCACAACCTCCTACGAGCAGTACTTC. The chain joins TRBV7-8 to TRBJ2-7; D is uncertain. Germline V gene data show CDR1 as SGHVS and CDR2 as FQNEAQ. The CDR3 has 14 amino acids. The V gene lost 2 bases and the J gene lost 0 bases, with 8 bases spanning the gap.

With regard to this clonotype: One end of the junction is discordant with germline, which a read error may explain. The chain carries TRBV7-7 and TRBJ2-5, with no clear D. The CDR3 is 8 amino acids. Germline CDR1 is SSHAT and CDR2 is FNYEAQ (reference sequence). The CDR3 sequence is CASTPQYF. CDR3 nucleotides: TGTGCTAGCACCCCCCAGTACTTC.

This clonotype was observed at least ten times. The chain links TRBV6-5 to TRBJ1-2; D remains ambiguous. CDR1 MNHEY and CDR2 SVGAGI come from the germline V gene. Trimming took off 2 bases at V and 2 bases at J, with 21 bases between the two ends. This CDR3 comprises 18 residues. CDR3 loop: CASSYPPGSLYSNYGYTF. In DNA, the CDR3 is TGTGCCAGCAGTTACCCCCCGGGCAGCCTATATTCAAACTATGGCTACACCTTC.

There are many counts of this clonotype. The J gene is TRBJ2-3, the V gene TRBV10-3; D possibly uses TRBD1 or TRBD2 (5 bases each). Trimming shortened V by 10 bases and J by 0 bases, and 11 bases separated the two germline ends. This CDR3 has 13 residues. CDR1 and CDR2 from the germline V gene are ENHRY and SYGVKD. The CDR3 bases are TGTGCCACCCGGGACCCTAGCACAGATACGCAGTATTTT. As protein: CATRDPSTDTQYF.

The chain couples TRBV4-3 to TRBJ2-7; D is ambiguous. CDR1 and CDR2 (germline): LGHNA, YSLEER. V was pared by 0 bases and J by 1 base, with 7 bases between. CDR3 length: 14 amino acids. The CDR3 here is CASSQERRSYEQYF. In nucleotides, the CDR3 is TGCGCCAGCAGCCAAGAACGTAGGTCCTACGAGCAGTACTTC.

Ten or more counts support this clonotype. The CDR3 loop is CASKIQLTGELFF. CDR3 coding DNA: TGTGCCAGCAAGATACAGCTCACCGGGGAGCTGTTTTTT. The genes are TRBV6-1 and TRBJ2-2; D gene uncertain. Germline CDR1 and CDR2: MNHNS and SASEGT. V was cut by 7 bases and J by 4 bases, with 10 bases left in between. The length of the CDR3 is 13 residues.

The chain has TRBV28 and TRBJ2-1; 10 nucleotides match TRBD2. Germline CDR1 and CDR2: MDHEN and SYDVKM. V lost 6 bases and J lost 2; bases outside the gene matches: 10. The CDR3 is made up of 17 amino acids. The CDR3 is CASSTSGVMLPYNEQFF. In nucleotides, the CDR3 is TGTGCCAGCAGCACTAGCGGGGTTATGCTCCCCTACAATGAGCAGTTCTTC.

The chain joins TRBV5-5 to TRBJ2-7; 8 bases match TRBD1. CDR1 is SGHKS and CDR2 is YYEKEE in the germline V gene (reference sequence). The length of the CDR3 is 15 residues. V shed 0 bases and J 2 bases; nucleotides not matched to a gene: 4. CDR3 nucleotides: TGTGCCAGCAGCTTGGGGACAGGGAGAACCTACGAGCAGTACTTC. This encodes CASSLGTGRTYEQYF.

The table lists this clonotype with a few counts. The V call is TRBV20-1, the J call TRBJ2-3; perhaps TRBD1 as D (6 bases). V lost 4 bases and J 3 bases, leaving 8 bases between the germline ends. The CDR3 sequence is 12 residues long. Germline assignment: CDR1 DFQATT and CDR2 SNEGSKA (reference sequence). Written as DNA, the CDR3 is TGCAGTGCTAACCAGGGGACAGATACGCAGTATTTT. Translating it yields CSANQGTDTQYF.

This clonotype was counted many times. CDR3 residues: CASKVPASYEQYF. The CDR3 coding sequence is TGTGCCAGCAAAGTCCCCGCCTCCTACGAGCAGTACTTC. The chain uses TRBV12-3 or TRBV12-4 and TRBJ2-7; no firm D call. The CDR3 runs 13 residues. Trimming pared 7 bases from V and 0 bases from J, leaving 10 bases between.

This clonotype was recorded at least ten times. This chain uses TRBV6-5 with TRBJ2-6; a weak D match, TRBD1 (6 bases). Germline CDR1 reads MNHEY; CDR2 reads SVGAGI. Trimming cost V 2 bases and J 0 bases, with 11 bases left between them. CDR3 length: 17 residues. This CDR3 is CASSYGDTNSGANVLTF. CDR3 nucleotides: TGTGCCAGCAGTTACGGGGACACCAACTCTGGGGCCAACGTCCTGACTTTC.

A few counts support this clonotype. The V call is TRBV28, the J call TRBJ2-3; D may be TRBD2 (5 bases). The V gene's germline CDR1 is MDHEN and CDR2 SYDVKM. The CDR3 covers 15 residues. Trimming stripped 5 bases from V and 1 base from J, with 13 bases between. For the CDR3, the DNA is TGTGCCAGCAGTGAGGGAACACCTGGCACAGATACGCAGTATTTT. This gives the protein CASSEGTPGTDTQYF.

CDR3 in DNA: TGTGCCAGTAGTACAACTTCCCGCAGGGGTAGGAGGACTGAAGCTTTCTTT. The encoded protein is CASSTTSRRGRRTEAFF. The V call is TRBV19, the J call TRBJ1-1; a weak D match, TRBD1 (6 bases). CDR1 LNHDA and CDR2 SQIVND come from the germline V gene (reference sequence). The ends were cut back, 4 bases at V and 5 bases at J, with 23 bases in the middle. This CDR3 spans 17 amino acids.

This clonotype appeared a few times. The rearrangement uses TRBV14 and TRBJ2-7; D is ambiguous. The length of the CDR3 is 11 residues. With 6 bases removed from V and 3 bases from J, the gap between germline ends came to 6 bases. Germline values: CDR1 SGHDN, CDR2 FVKESK. The CDR3 region is CASSMNYEQYF. CDR3 DNA sequence: TGTGCCAGCAGTATGAACTACGAGCAGTACTTC.

V and J are TRBV21-1 and TRBJ1-5. TRBV21-1 is a pseudogene locus. CDR3 size: 16 residues. The CDR3 nucleotides are TGTGCCAGCAGCGAAGCATTGGTGAGGCTCAATCAGCCCCAGCATTTT. It codes for CASSEALVRLNQPQHF.

This clonotype was observed a handful of times. This chain uses TRBV7-2 with TRBJ1-5; D gene uncertain. CDR1 and CDR2 from the germline V gene are SGHTA and FQGNSA. V shed 5 bases and J shed 4 bases, with 9 bases lying between them. The CDR3 is made up of 13 amino acids. CDR3 in amino acids: CASSLNTNQPQHF. DNA of the CDR3: TGTGCCAGCAGCCTAAATACTAATCAGCCCCAGCATTTT.

This clonotype was detected a few times. The chain is built from TRBV29-1 and TRBJ2-2; a possible D gene is TRBD2 (6 bases). Trimming took off 5 bases at V and 6 bases at J, with 19 bases between the two ends. The CDR3 runs 15 residues. CDR1 is SQVTM, CDR2 ANQGSEA, per germline. CDR3 bases: TGCAGCGTTCAGTCTCTTGTCGGGGGTCCCGGGGAGCTGTTTTTT. Its translation is CSVQSLVGGPGELFF.

The rearrangement links TRBV2 to TRBJ2-1, with TRBD1 as a possible D gene (6 bases). This CDR3 contains 13 residues. Germline CDR1 and CDR2: SNHLY and FYNNEI. The V and J ends lost 6 bases and 7 bases respectively, with 13 bases between them. In nucleotides, the CDR3 is TGTGCCAGCAGACCCACAGGGTTAAATGAGCAGTTCTTC. It specifies CASRPTGLNEQFF.